This T cell receptor beta chain was profiled in a study of shared clonotypes between healthy human individuals. Study-level background: For every donor, three CD4 naive, three CD4 memory, two CD8 naive and one CD8 memory plates were used. The study's findings and limits: The sharing of 5% to 6.5% of naive CD4 clonotypes was seen across a handful of donors.

Note on this clone: Its antigen is undetermined.

Libraries were prepared by immunoSEQ multiplex PCR; TCRdb keeps only in-frame clonotypes and omits some of them. The table has 950,000 to 1,200,000 clones, approximately 80% seen once. The V end was cut by 2 bases, the J end by 4 bases, with 7 bases between. The CDR3 is 13 residues long. CDR1 and CDR2 from the germline V gene are SGHAT and FQNNGV. Splitting the CD4+ cells yielded a CD45RA+ naive subset and a CD45RA-negative memory subset. The chain carries TRBV11-2 and TRBJ2-3; D gene unclear. The TCR was taken from a man younger than 35 in good health. Some clones in this sample may be carry-over from other donors' samples. The specimen was memory CD4+ T cells from PBMCs. The subset was: CD45RA-negative fraction. In DNA form, the CDR3 reads TGTGCCAGCAGCTTAAGGGCCCCAGATACGCAGTATTTT. Translated, it gives CASSLRAPDTQYF.